A single sample gave rise to the 21 T cell receptor beta chains below, sequenced in a study of CD8+ T cells in alopecia areata. RNA extraction and reverse transcription yielded cDNA as sequencing template. Sequencing was performed with immunoSEQ multiplex PCR; in TCRdb, only in-frame clones are kept and a portion is missing. The profile shows 200,000 to 250,000 clones, around three fifths of them singletons. Sequences were derived from CD4+ T cells sorted from blood, sampled at week 0. These receptors were collected from a human donor with alopecia areata.

The chain joins TRBV7-2 to TRBJ2-3; D might be TRBD1 (5 bases). Deletions cut 5 bases from V and 3 bases from J, with 12 bases between. Germline V lookup: CDR1 SGHTA, CDR2 FQGNSA. The CDR3 covers 14 residues. For the CDR3, the DNA is TGTGCCAGCAGCCGGGTCTCAGGGACAGATACGCAGTATTTT. Amino acid sequence: CASSRVSGTDTQYF.

The chain carries TRBV6-5 and TRBJ2-3; the match to TRBD2 covers 9 bases. V trimming: 0 bases; J trimming: 2 bases; junction bases outside the gene matches: 3. Germline CDR1 and CDR2: MNHEY and SVGAGI. The CDR3 consists of 16 residues. CDR3 amino acids: CASSYSRTSATDTQYF. The CDR3, as DNA: TGTGCCAGCAGTTACTCGAGGACTAGCGCCACAGATACGCAGTATTTT.

This chain joins TRBV2 and TRBJ2-5; 7 bases fit TRBD1. Germline CDR1 and CDR2: SNHLY and FYNNEI. The CDR3 contains 14 residues. The V segment lost 4 bases and the J segment 5 bases; nucleotides outside the gene matches: 7. CDR3 sequence: CASSVETGTETQYF. In DNA form, the CDR3 reads TGTGCCAGCAGTGTCGAGACAGGGACGGAGACCCAGTACTTC.

This clone was seen once. This chain joins TRBV9 and TRBJ1-2, with D possibly TRBD1 on 6 matching bases. This CDR3 is built from 13 residues. V dropped 3 bases and J dropped 8 bases, with 14 bases sitting between them. The germline gives CDR1 SGDLS, CDR2 YYNGEE. The CDR3 sequence: CASSAPGVGGYTF. CDR3 DNA sequence: TGTGCCAGCAGCGCCCCAGGGGTGGGCGGCTACACCTTC.

This clone was recorded a few times. The chain links TRBV29-1 to TRBJ2-3; D uncertain. V lost 6 bases and J 6 bases, leaving 10 bases between the germline ends. The CDR3 is 11 amino acids. CDR1 SQVTM and CDR2 ANQGSEA come from the germline V gene. CDR3 residues: CSVVDGDTQYF. CDR3 coding DNA: TGCAGCGTCGTGGACGGTGATACGCAGTATTTT.

The gene calls are TRBV6-1 and TRBJ1-1, with D perhaps matching TRBD1 (5 bases). CDR3 length equals 14 residues. In germline, CDR1 is MNHNS, CDR2 SASEGT. V lost 4 bases and J lost 6, with 15 bases in between. CDR3 sequence: CASSASGGGAEAFF. CDR3 DNA: TGTGCCAGCAGTGCTTCGGGGGGAGGGGCTGAAGCTTTCTTT.

This clone appeared a single time. The chain employs TRBV6-5 and TRBJ2-1, with 11 positions matching TRBD1. J gave up 8 bases and V 7 bases, and 7 bases lay outside the gene matches. The CDR3 contains 14 residues. The germline CDR1 and CDR2 sequences are MNHEY and SVGAGI. CDR3: CASTPPGQGDEQFF. The DNA of the CDR3 is TGTGCCAGCACTCCCCCGGGACAGGGGGATGAGCAGTTCTTC.

The rearrangement uses TRBV5-1 and TRBJ2-4; D might be TRBD1 (6 bases). Trimming shortened V by 6 bases and J by 0 bases, and 13 bases separated the two germline ends. CDR3 length: 15 amino acids. The V gene's germline CDR1 is SGHRS and CDR2 YFSETQ. The CDR3 is CASNLGARAKNIQYF. Here the CDR3 DNA reads TGCGCCAGCAATCTGGGGGCGCGAGCCAAAAACATTCAGTACTTC.

J is TRBJ2-7 and V is TRBV15; the match to TRBD2 covers 7 bases. Germline CDR1 reads LNHNV; CDR2 reads YYDKDF (reference sequence). CDR3 length: 15 residues. The V and J ends lost 0 bases and 2 bases, in that order; junction bases with no gene match: 4. CDR3 DNA: TGTGCCACCAGCAGAGAAGGCGGGGGACCCTACGAGCAGTACTTC. Protein product: CATSREGGGPYEQYF.

This clone has only a few counts. The chain has TRBV2 and TRBJ1-2; D call uncertain. The CDR3 extends over 14 amino acids. V dropped 7 bases and J dropped 4 bases, with 16 bases sitting between them. CDR1 and CDR2 from the germline V gene are SNHLY and FYNNEI. The CDR3 region has the DNA TGTGCCAGCACCCCTGAGGCAACGACCTATGGCTACACCTTC. Protein: CASTPEATTYGYTF.

This clone was counted between two and nine times. The chain carries TRBV10-3 and TRBJ1-1; the match to TRBD1 covers 9 bases. Germline trimming cut 6 bases from V and 2 bases from J; bases unmatched to any gene: 1. The germline V gene encodes CDR1 ENHRY and CDR2 SYGVKD. The CDR3 runs 13 residues. The chain's CDR3 is CAIRQGANTEAFF. CDR3 in DNA: TGTGCCATCAGACAGGGGGCCAACACTGAAGCTTTCTTT.

The CDR3 region has the DNA TGCAGCGTTGAGTACAGGGAAGAGACCCAGTACTTC. Its protein is CSVEYREETQYF. J is TRBJ2-5 and V is TRBV29-1; D possibly corresponds to TRBD1 (6 bases). Germline values: CDR1 SQVTM, CDR2 ANQGSEA. V shed 3 bases and J shed 3 bases, with 8 bases lying between them. This CDR3 region has 12 residues. The whole variable domain, filled in from reference TRBV29-1 and TRBJ2-5, reads SAVISQKPSRDICQRGTSLTIQCQVDSQVTMMFWYRQQPGQSLTLIATANQGSEATYESGFVIDKFPISRPNLTFSTLTVSNMSPEDSSIYLCSVEYREETQYFGPGTRLLVL.

Turning to this clone: Different DNA sequences within this sample yield the same CDR3. The chain employs TRBV5-6 and TRBJ1-5, with D unresolved. The CDR3 loop spans 12 amino acids. In germline, CDR1 is SGHDT, CDR2 YYEEEE. V was cut by 2 bases and J by 1 base, with 1 base left in between. CDR3 bases: TGTGCCAGCAGCTTAAGCAATCAGCCCCAGCATTTT. Residues: CASSLSNQPQHF.

The rearrangement links TRBV16 to TRBJ1-5; D gene uncertain. This CDR3 has 13 amino acids. Trimming cost V 3 bases and J 1 base, with 4 bases left between them. Germline-derived CDR1 and CDR2 are KGHSY and FQNENV. The CDR3 sequence: CASSQVSNQPQHF. As DNA, the CDR3 is TGTGCCAGCAGCCAGGTCAGCAATCAGCCCCAGCATTTT.

CDR3 nucleotides: TGTGCCTGGAGCGGACAGGGGGTTGGCAATCAGCCCCAGCATTTT. Its protein is CAWSGQGVGNQPQHF. V is TRBV30 and J is TRBJ1-5; 10 nucleotides agree with TRBD1. The length of the CDR3 is 15 residues. J lost 2 bases, V lost 3 bases, and 4 bases had no gene match. The V gene's germline CDR1 is GTSNPN and CDR2 SVGIG (reference sequence).

DNA of the CDR3: TGTGCCAGCAGCGTAGGGTCAGAAGGCTATGGCTACACCTTC. Translation: CASSVGSEGYGYTF. V gene TRBV9 combines with J gene TRBJ1-2, with D unclear. Deletions cut 0 bases from V and 4 bases from J, with 10 bases between. From germline, CDR1 is SGDLS and CDR2 YYNGEE. The CDR3 totals 14 residues.

This chain joins TRBV18 and TRBJ1-1; TRBD1 agrees at 7 bases. The length of the CDR3 is 13 residues. CDR1 KGHSH and CDR2 LQKENI come from the germline V gene. V was pared by 4 bases and J by 4 bases, with 3 bases of the junction left unmatched. Written as DNA, the CDR3 is TGTGCCAGCTCACTCTCAGGGGGCACTGAAGCTTTCTTT. It yields the protein CASSLSGGTEAFF. Full variable domain (missing parts from reference TRBV18 and TRBJ1-1): NAGVMQNPRHLVRRRGQEARLRCSPMKGHSHVYWYRQLPEEGLKFMVYLQKENIIDESGMPKERFSAEFPKEGPSILRIQQVVRGDSAAYFCASSLSGGTEAFFGQGTRLTVV.

CDR3 amino acids: CASSDVRGGRPAAKNIQYF. CDR3 nucleotides: TGTGCCAGCAGTGATGTAAGAGGAGGAAGACCCGCCGCCAAAAACATTCAGTACTTC. This chain uses TRBV2 with TRBJ2-4; perhaps TRBD2 as D (5 bases). CDR3 length equals 19 residues. The V gene lost 3 bases and the J gene lost 1 base, with 22 bases spanning the gap. Per the germline V gene, CDR1 is SNHLY and CDR2 is FYNNEI.

The chain uses TRBV7-2 and TRBJ1-5, with D possibly being TRBD1 (5 bases). Per the germline V gene, CDR1 is SGHTA and CDR2 is FQGNSA. Deletions cut 5 bases from V and 4 bases from J, with 12 bases between. The CDR3 covers 14 residues. CDR3 sequence reads: CASSPGLSNQPQHF. In DNA, the CDR3 is TGTGCCAGCAGCCCGGGACTCTCTAATCAGCCCCAGCATTTT.

The chain has TRBV5-1 and TRBJ2-5; 8 nucleotides match TRBD1. V lost 4 bases and J lost 5; bases outside the gene matches: 7. In germline, CDR1 is SGHRS, CDR2 YFSETQ. CDR3 size: 14 residues. CDR3 nucleotides: TGCGCCAGCAGCCAACAGGACAGGGCTGAGACCCAGTACTTC. Encoded protein: CASSQQDRAETQYF. Full variable domain (outside the CDR3, taken from reference TRBV5-1 and TRBJ2-5): KAGVTQTPRYLIKTRGQQVTLSCSPISGHRSVSWYQQTPGQGLQFLFEYFSETQRNKGNFPGRFSGRQFSNSRSEMNVSTLELGDSALYLCASSQQDRAETQYFGPGTRLLVL.

A word on this clone: Within the sample, other DNA sequences also encode this same CDR3. The V call is TRBV30, the J call TRBJ2-6, with D hard to call. Per germline, CDR1 GTSNPN and CDR2 SVGIG (reference sequence). V lost 0 bases and J lost 4, with 4 bases in between. This CDR3 comprises 13 residues. The CDR3 spells CAWSVQGANVLTF. CDR3 sequence (DNA): TGTGCCTGGAGTGTACAAGGGGCCAACGTCCTGACTTTC.